A single sample is the source of the 10 T cell receptor beta chains below, sequenced in a study of blood T cell repertoires in COVID-19. TCRdb's table, derived via immunoSEQ multiplex PCR, lists solely in-frame clones and lacks some. The top ten clones hold under 8.5% of a sample with around 80,000 clones, around 86% of them seen once. Material for sequencing was peripheral blood. These receptors all come from an elderly man with active or convalescent COVID-19.

This chain uses TRBV2 with TRBJ1-1; the D gene is possibly TRBD1 (6 bases). V dropped 4 bases and J dropped 1 base, with 10 bases sitting between them. Per the germline V gene, CDR1 is SNHLY and CDR2 is FYNNEI. The CDR3 is 14 residues long. The CDR3 protein is CASSVGRGNTEAFF. The CDR3 DNA sequence: TGTGCCAGCAGTGTCGGCAGGGGGAACACTGAAGCTTTCTTT.

The rearrangement uses TRBV12-3 or TRBV12-4 and TRBJ1-1; D remains unclear. Trimming shortened V by 7 bases and J by 12 bases, and 9 bases separated the two germline ends. This CDR3 is built from 9 residues. Here the CDR3 reads CASTPPPFF. The CDR3, as DNA: TGTGCCAGCACCCCTCCCCCTTTCTTT.

This clone has a handful of counts. V is TRBV2 and J is TRBJ1-2, with unresolved D. The V end was cut by 4 bases, the J end by 2 bases, with 8 bases between. The CDR3 spans 13 residues. CDR1 SNHLY and CDR2 FYNNEI come from the germline V gene. The CDR3, as DNA: TGTGCCAGCAGTGGTGAGGGAAACTATGGCTACACCTTC. It translates to CASSGEGNYGYTF.

This rearrangement joins TRBV6-2 or TRBV6-3 to TRBJ2-2, with 8 bases aligning to TRBD2. The CDR3 is made up of 15 amino acids. V was clipped by 0 bases and J by 6 bases; unmatched bases: 3. CDR1 and CDR2 from the germline V gene are MNHEY and SVGEGT. CDR3 nucleotides: TGTGCCAGCAGTTACTCAAGGACTAGCTCCGGGGAGCTGTTTTTT. The encoded protein is CASSYSRTSSGELFF.

V gene TRBV2 combines with J gene TRBJ1-5, with D possibly being TRBD1 (6 bases). Trimming cost V 7 bases and J 3 bases, with 10 bases left between them. Germline-derived CDR1 and CDR2 are SNHLY and FYNNEI. The CDR3 is 13 amino acids. The CDR3 is CASMGDNNQPQHF. CDR3 nucleotides: TGTGCCAGCATGGGGGACAACAATCAGCCCCAGCATTTT.

The chain combines TRBV7-6 with TRBJ1-2; 8 bases match TRBD1. CDR3 size: 15 residues. The V gene end was trimmed by 5 bases and the J gene end by 6 bases; junction bases not matched to a gene: 11. The germline V gene has CDR1 SGHVS and CDR2 FNYEAQ. The DNA of the CDR3 is TGTGCCAGCAGCCAGAGACAGGGGATGGGAAATGGCTACACCTTC. Translated: CASSQRQGMGNGYTF.

The chain carries TRBV5-1 and TRBJ2-1; 8 nucleotides line up with TRBD2. The germline V gene has CDR1 SGHRS and CDR2 YFSETQ. The V gene end was trimmed by 1 base and the J gene end by 4 bases; junction bases not matched to a gene: 4. The CDR3 sequence is 15 residues long. In DNA form, the CDR3 reads TGCGCCAGCAGCTTGCTACTAGCGGAGTACAATGAGCAGTTCTTC. Its protein is CASSLLLAEYNEQFF.

The gene calls are TRBV19 and TRBJ1-5; a possible D gene is TRBD1 (6 bases). The germline CDR1 and CDR2 sequences are LNHDA and SQIVND (reference sequence). V lost 3 bases, J lost 7 bases, and 16 bases lay in between. The CDR3 is 15 residues long. CDR3 residues: CASSIEPGQWQPQHF. The CDR3 DNA reads TGTGCCAGTAGTATTGAACCGGGACAATGGCAGCCCCAGCATTTT.

V gene TRBV15 combines with J gene TRBJ1-1; D not certain. The CDR3 spans 13 residues. The V gene lost 7 bases and the J gene lost 6 bases, with 15 bases spanning the gap. Germline V gives CDR1 LNHNV, CDR2 YYDKDF (reference sequence). Written as DNA, the CDR3 is TGTGCCACCACTGGCACCATTCACGCTGAAGCTTTCTTT. Translated: CATTGTIHAEAFF. The full variable domain, rest sourced from reference TRBV15 and TRBJ1-1, is DAMVIQNPRYQVTQFGKPVTLSCSQTLNHNVMYWYQQKSSQAPKLLFHYYDKDFNNEADTPDNFQSRRPNTSFCFLDIRSPGLGDTAMYLCATTGTIHAEAFFGQGTRLTVV.

The chain carries TRBV28 and TRBJ2-7; 8 bases match TRBD1. This CDR3 contains 13 residues. V gave up 2 bases and J gave up 4 bases; unmatched junction bases: 1. Germline CDR1 and CDR2: MDHEN and SYDVKM. CDR3 DNA sequence: TGTGCCAGCAGTTTACACAGGGGGTACGAGCAGTACGTC. Translation: CASSLHRGYEQYV.